This is a list of T cell receptor beta chains from one sample in a study of blood T cell repertoires in COVID-19. Produced via immunoSEQ multiplex PCR; TCRdb's table is partial and in-frame only. The table includes around 320,000 clones, around 89% detected once. Sequenced sample: peripheral blood. Every receptor here comes from a woman aged 30 to 39 who had recovered from COVID-19. Both conserved end residues are trimmed from each CDR3. Fields, in order: CDR3 length, D gene, J gene, V gene, CDR3 protein. The D gene is left open where the match is weak.

CDR3 length: 13
D gene: .
J gene: TRBJ2-1
V gene: TRBV24-1
CDR3 protein: ATSSRTRSYNEQF

CDR3 length: 12
D gene: .
J gene: TRBJ1-1
V gene: TRBV7-2
CDR3 protein: ASSLAKGDTEAF

CDR3 length: 12
D gene: .
J gene: TRBJ1-6
V gene: TRBV7-9
CDR3 protein: ASSPSPLGSPLH

CDR3 length: 11
D gene: TRBD1
J gene: TRBJ2-7
V gene: TRBV28
CDR3 protein: ASRPTGSHEQY

CDR3 length: 12
D gene: TRBD1
J gene: TRBJ2-1
V gene: TRBV18
CDR3 protein: ASSPGTGENEQF

CDR3 length: 11
D gene: TRBD1
J gene: TRBJ1-6
V gene: TRBV6-1
CDR3 protein: ASSRDRNSPLH

CDR3 length: 12
D gene: .
J gene: TRBJ1-6
V gene: TRBV6-5
CDR3 protein: ASSSDFYNSPLH

CDR3 length: 13
D gene: .
J gene: TRBJ1-4
V gene: TRBV6-6
CDR3 protein: ASSYWEGSNEKLF

CDR3 length: 9
D gene: .
J gene: TRBJ2-1
V gene: TRBV20-1
CDR3 protein: SARRLQKQF

CDR3 length: 13
D gene: .
J gene: TRBJ2-2
V gene: TRBV6-2/TRBV6-3
CDR3 protein: ASSYSQENTGELF

CDR3 length: 12
D gene: TRBD1
J gene: TRBJ1-1
V gene: TRBV28
CDR3 protein: ASRAGTGGTEAF

CDR3 length: 14
D gene: .
J gene: TRBJ2-1
V gene: TRBV21-1
CDR3 protein: ASSSLGTGLYNEQF

CDR3 length: 12
D gene: .
J gene: TRBJ2-1
V gene: TRBV5-1
CDR3 protein: ASSLSESYNEQF

CDR3 length: 13
D gene: .
J gene: TRBJ1-1
V gene: TRBV6-5
CDR3 protein: ASSLTETGNTEAF

CDR3 length: 11
D gene: .
J gene: TRBJ1-6
V gene: TRBV28
CDR3 protein: ASSLRTGPPLH

CDR3 length: 13
D gene: TRBD1
J gene: TRBJ1-1
V gene: TRBV4-1
CDR3 protein: ASSQGSQGDTEAF

CDR3 length: 13
D gene: TRBD1
J gene: TRBJ2-1
V gene: TRBV4-1
CDR3 protein: ASSPGTGIYNEQF

CDR3 length: 12
D gene: TRBD1
J gene: TRBJ1-2
V gene: TRBV6-2/TRBV6-3
CDR3 protein: ASSPDRANYGYT

CDR3 length: 11
D gene: .
J gene: TRBJ1-1
V gene: TRBV5-4
CDR3 protein: ASSLPDARAAF

CDR3 length: 14
D gene: TRBD2
J gene: TRBJ2-1
V gene: TRBV7-2
CDR3 protein: ASSQAGTSLGGEQF

CDR3 length: 13
D gene: TRBD2
J gene: TRBJ2-5
V gene: TRBV11-3
CDR3 protein: ASSLGGGSQETQY

CDR3 length: 12
D gene: .
J gene: TRBJ2-7
V gene: TRBV7-9
CDR3 protein: ASSFSEVSYEQY

CDR3 length: 13
D gene: TRBD2
J gene: TRBJ2-7
V gene: TRBV27
CDR3 protein: ASSFGTSGGGEQY

CDR3 length: 10
D gene: TRBD1
J gene: TRBJ2-5
V gene: TRBV6-5
CDR3 protein: ASTTQGETQY